Shown below are 20 T cell receptor beta chains from a single sample sequenced in a study of blood T cell repertoires in COVID-19. Clones were read by immunoSEQ multiplex PCR, and TCRdb kept only the in-frame ones, dropping some. The sample contains approximately 260,000 clones, approximately 81% of which appear only once. The sample was PBMCs or T cells enriched from blood (not recorded which). The receptors shown here come from a woman aged 45-65 years who had been exposed to COVID-19.

This chain uses TRBV6-5 with TRBJ2-5; D possibly corresponds to TRBD2 (6 bases). The germline gives CDR1 MNHEY, CDR2 SVGAGI. V was pared by 2 bases and J by 5 bases, with 15 bases between. The CDR3 extends over 15 amino acids. This CDR3 reads CASSYEGLPGETQYF. As DNA, the CDR3 is TGTGCCAGCAGTTACGAGGGACTTCCGGGGGAGACCCAGTACTTC.

The chain links TRBV27 to TRBJ2-1; 8 bases fit TRBD2. Germline CDR1 MNHEY, CDR2 SMNVEV (reference sequence). Trimming removed 7 bases from V and 8 bases from J; junction bases left unmatched: 10. The CDR3 sequence is 14 residues long. This chain's CDR3 is CASTYGGAWDEQFF. CDR3 sequence (DNA): TGTGCCAGCACGTACGGGGGGGCCTGGGATGAGCAGTTCTTC.

The V gene is TRBV5-8, the J gene TRBJ1-1; TRBD1 might be the D (6 bases). Trimming pared 2 bases from V and 6 bases from J, leaving 14 bases between. The CDR3 runs 14 residues. CDR1 is SGHTS and CDR2 is YDEGEE in the germline V gene. As DNA, the CDR3 is TGTGCCAGCAGCTTCCGGGGGGCGGAGGCTGAAGCTTTCTTT. Translation gives CASSFRGAEAEAFF.

V gene TRBV15 combines with J gene TRBJ1-2; no clear D gene. V dropped 3 bases and J dropped 4 bases, with 15 bases sitting between them. Germline CDR1 is LNHNV and CDR2 is YYDKDF (reference sequence). The CDR3 extends over 15 amino acids. The CDR3 nucleotides are TGTGCCACCAGCAGGCGGGGTGGTGAGGGCTATGGCTACACCTTC. It is translated as CATSRRGGEGYGYTF.

The CDR3: CASRLLRPGGQPQHF. CDR3 nucleotide sequence: TGCGCCAGCAGACTCCTTAGACCCGGGGGTCAGCCCCAGCATTTT. This chain uses TRBV5-1 with TRBJ1-5; D is possibly TRBD1 (5 bases). The CDR3 is made up of 15 amino acids. CDR1 and CDR2 (germline): SGHRS, YFSETQ. Trimming pared 5 bases from V and 6 bases from J, leaving 18 bases between.

The V and J genes are TRBV9 and TRBJ2-1, with 8 bases lining up with TRBD2. V dropped 3 bases and J dropped 4; count of bases not matched to a gene: 12. CDR1 is SGDLS, CDR2 YYNGEE, per germline. This CDR3 contains 17 residues. CDR3 residues: CASSARGGTSIYNEQFF. The CDR3 DNA reads as TGTGCCAGCAGCGCCCGCGGGGGGACAAGCATATACAATGAGCAGTTCTTC.

V and J are TRBV10-1 and TRBJ1-1; D remains unclear. Germline CDR1 and CDR2: WNHNN and SYGVQD (reference sequence). The CDR3 runs 14 residues. Trimming shortened V by 0 bases and J by 1 base, and 6 bases separated the two germline ends. The CDR3 protein is CASSESRWNTEAFF. In DNA, the CDR3 is TGCGCCAGCAGTGAGTCTCGTTGGAACACTGAAGCTTTCTTT.

The J gene is TRBJ1-1, the V gene TRBV3-1 (or the pseudogene TRBV3-2); D unresolved. Germline CDR1 is LGHDT and CDR2 is YNNKEL (reference sequence). V was trimmed by 1 base and J by 8 bases, leaving 5 bases between them. The CDR3 consists of 11 residues. DNA of the CDR3: TGTGCCAGCAGCCAAGGTAAAGAAGCTTTCTTT. Residues: CASSQGKEAFF.

The chain carries TRBV25-1 and TRBJ2-2; tentatively, D is TRBD2 (5 bases). V gave up 5 bases and J gave up 6 bases, with 16 bases separating them. Germline loops: CDR1 MGHDK, CDR2 SYGVNS. CDR3 length: 15 residues. This chain's CDR3 is CASSKVHGEPGELFF. CDR3 DNA: TGTGCCAGCAGTAAGGTCCACGGGGAGCCCGGGGAGCTGTTTTTT. Drawing the rest from reference TRBV25-1 and TRBJ2-2, the complete variable domain is EADIYQTPRYLVIGTGKKITLECSQTMGHDKMYWYQQDPGMELHLIHYSYGVNSTEKGDLSSESTVSRIRTEHFPLTLESARPSHTSQYLCASSKVHGEPGELFFGEGSRLTVL.

The rearrangement joins TRBV12-3 or TRBV12-4 to TRBJ1-6, with a weak D call TRBD1 (6 bases). The V and J ends lost 3 bases and 13 bases respectively, with 10 bases between them. The CDR3 sequence is 12 residues long. The CDR3 DNA sequence: TGTGCCAGCAGTTTCCGGGACACCCCCCTCCACTTT. This encodes CASSFRDTPLHF.

This clone was counted at least ten times. The gene calls are TRBV6-4 and TRBJ2-1; D perhaps matches TRBD2 (6 bases). Germline V CDR1 and CDR2: MRHNA, SNTAGT. The CDR3 is made up of 15 amino acids. Trimming removed 10 bases at V and 2 bases at J, with 18 bases between. The CDR3 spells CAILGGLAAYNEQFF. The CDR3 DNA sequence: TGTGCCATTCTCGGTGGGTTAGCGGCCTACAATGAGCAGTTCTTC.

The chain carries TRBV21-1 and TRBJ1-6; the table gives TRBD1 as D, unverified against the DNA. TRBV21-1 corresponds to a pseudogene. The CDR3 is 16 amino acids. The DNA of the CDR3 is TGTGCCAGCAGCAGGACCCGGGACAGGGTTCTGTCACCCCTCCACTTT. The encoded protein is CASSRTRDRVLSPLHF.

The chain has TRBV18 and TRBJ2-7, with TRBD1 matching over 9 bases. Trimming took 5 bases from V and 3 from J; bases not matched to a gene: 17. Germline assignment: CDR1 KGHSH and CDR2 LQKENI. CDR3 size: 18 residues. The CDR3 loop is CASSSLTGTGLANYEQYF. CDR3 DNA: TGTGCCAGCTCATCCCTAACCGGGACAGGGTTAGCGAACTACGAGCAGTACTTC.

This clone appeared a few times. V gene TRBV10-3 combines with J gene TRBJ1-2, with TRBD1 as a possible D gene (6 bases). CDR3 length equals 12 residues. Germline CDR1 and CDR2: ENHRY and SYGVKD. V was cut by 8 bases and J by 7 bases, with 14 bases left in between. CDR3 sequence (DNA): TGTGCCATCGGGGGGGGCCAGGGTGGCTACACCTTC. It is translated as CAIGGGQGGYTF.

This chain connects TRBV21-1 to TRBJ1-5. TRBV21-1 is reported as a pseudogene. The CDR3 loop spans 16 amino acids. Written as DNA, the CDR3 is TGTGCCAGCAGGTACTACCGGGATCATAGCAATCAGCCCCAGCATTTT. Protein: CASRYYRDHSNQPQHF.

This clone came up once. The chain is built from TRBV5-1 and TRBJ1-2; possibly TRBD1 for D (6 bases). Germline CDR1 SGHRS, CDR2 YFSETQ. Trimming pared 4 bases from V and 0 bases from J, leaving 13 bases between. The CDR3 is 15 residues long. As DNA, the CDR3 is TGCGCCAGCAGCCTGAAGGGGGAAGCTAACTATGGCTACACCTTC. Amino acids: CASSLKGEANYGYTF.

V is TRBV13 and J is TRBJ2-1; no firm D call. The V gene lost 2 bases and the J gene lost 10 bases, with 6 bases spanning the gap. CDR1 and CDR2 from the germline V gene are PRHDT and FYEKMQ (reference sequence). The CDR3 extends over 11 amino acids. The CDR3 region has the DNA TGTGCCAGCAGCTTAAGCAGGGAGCAGTTCTTC. Translation: CASSLSREQFF.

This clone occurred a few times. The chain has TRBV5-1 and TRBJ2-7; D is perhaps TRBD1 (6 bases). Trimming cost V 3 bases and J 3 bases, with 16 bases left between them. The CDR3 consists of 15 residues. Germline CDR1 is SGHRS and CDR2 is YFSETQ. The CDR3: CASSSGVTHYYEQYF. CDR3 DNA: TGCGCCAGCAGCTCAGGGGTGACCCACTACTACGAGCAGTACTTC. Using reference TRBV5-1 and TRBJ2-7 for the parts outside the CDR3, the full variable domain is KAGVTQTPRYLIKTRGQQVTLSCSPISGHRSVSWYQQTPGQGLQFLFEYFSETQRNKGNFPGRFSGRQFSNSRSEMNVSTLELGDSALYLCASSSGVTHYYEQYFGPGTRLTVT.

This clone was observed a handful of times. The chain has TRBV24-1 and TRBJ1-1; 7 bases are a match to TRBD1. V shed 1 base and J 7 bases; nucleotides not matched to a gene: 5. Germline V gene lookup returns CDR1 KGHDR and CDR2 SFDVKD. This CDR3 region has 14 residues. CDR3 amino acids: CATSDFPGQVEAFF. In DNA, the CDR3 is TGTGCCACCAGTGATTTTCCTGGACAGGTTGAAGCTTTCTTT.

The genes are TRBV7-5 and TRBJ1-5. TRBV7-5 is tagged as a pseudogene. The CDR3 sequence is 16 residues long. The CDR3 DNA reads TGTGTCAGAAGCGTTCCTCCCGGGGGGCCCAATCAGCCCCAGCATTTT. As protein: CVRSVPPGGPNQPQHF.